These 28 T cell receptor beta chains originate from one sample sequenced in a study of cytomegalovirus exposure and HLA in healthy donors. This PCR relied on a set of 60 Vbeta primers and 13 Jbeta primers. This table comes from immunoSEQ multiplex PCR, and its TCRdb copy is limited to in-frame clones, with some not included. The sample has around 100,000 clones; around 86% are singletons. Sequenced: PBMCs. The receptor source for this set is a female donor in good health and CMV-seropositive.

The chain joins TRBV19 to TRBJ1-3; D call uncertain. This CDR3 has 15 amino acids. Germline CDR1 is LNHDA and CDR2 is SQIVND (reference sequence). V shed 5 bases and J shed 0 bases, with 11 bases lying between them. The CDR3 spells CASSLSTASGNTIYF. The CDR3 nucleotides read TGTGCCAGTAGTCTTTCCACAGCCTCTGGAAACACCATATATTTT.

The chain has TRBV9 and TRBJ2-1; the match to TRBD2 covers 12 bases. Trimming removed 0 bases from V and 8 bases from J; junction bases left unmatched: 9. The CDR3 has 17 amino acids. Germline CDR1 reads SGDLS; CDR2 reads YYNGEE. The CDR3 region is CASSVGTSGMLGDEQFF. As DNA, the CDR3 is TGTGCCAGCAGCGTAGGGACTAGCGGGATGTTAGGGGATGAGCAGTTCTTC.

The chain has TRBV27 and TRBJ2-3, with TRBD1 identical over 9 bases. This CDR3 spans 16 amino acids. Germline V CDR1 and CDR2: MNHEY, SMNVEV (reference sequence). J was trimmed by 1 base and V by 3 bases; bases with no gene match: 5. CDR3 nucleotide sequence: TGTGCCAGCAGTTTGTTACAGGGGGCTGGCACAGATACGCAGTATTTT. Amino acid sequence: CASSLLQGAGTDTQYF.

This clone appeared a few times. The chain links TRBV30 to TRBJ2-5, with 7 bases fitting TRBD2. The J call may be in error: the DNA end matches TRBJ2-7 better. Germline CDR1 GTSNPN, CDR2 SVGIG (reference sequence). CDR3 length: 15 amino acids. The CDR3 here is CAWTLGVAGYNEQYF. CDR3 bases: TGTGCCTGGACGCTGGGGGTAGCGGGCTACAACGAGCAGTACTTC.

Only one count was recorded for this clone. This chain joins TRBV5-5 and TRBJ1-1; 9 nucleotides agree with TRBD1. Germline V gene lookup returns CDR1 SGHKS and CDR2 YYEKEE (reference sequence). This CDR3 contains 14 residues. Trimming cost V 4 bases and J 4 bases; bases outside gene matches: 5. The CDR3 sequence: CASSLGQGGTEAFF. The CDR3 DNA is TGTGCCAGCAGCCTGGGACAGGGCGGCACTGAAGCTTTCTTT.

V is TRBV6-5 and J is TRBJ1-1, with 7 bases lining up with TRBD1. Trimming cost V 2 bases and J 2 bases; bases outside gene matches: 8. The CDR3 has 16 amino acids. Per the germline V gene, CDR1 is MNHEY and CDR2 is SVGAGI. The CDR3 sequence: CASSYLKGQRNTEAFF. In DNA form, the CDR3 reads TGTGCCAGCAGTTACCTAAAGGGACAGCGTAACACTGAAGCTTTCTTT.

The chain uses TRBV19 and TRBJ2-1; a weak D match, TRBD1 (5 bases). The length of the CDR3 is 16 residues. The germline gives CDR1 LNHDA, CDR2 SQIVND (reference sequence). V was shortened by 6 bases and J by 4 bases, with 19 bases between the two germline ends. The CDR3: CASRSIGASSYNEQFF. Written as DNA, the CDR3 is TGTGCCAGTAGGTCAATTGGGGCTTCCTCGTACAATGAGCAGTTCTTC.

The gene calls are TRBV9 and TRBJ1-1; TRBD1 might be the D (6 bases). Germline V gene sequence: CDR1 SGDLS, CDR2 YYNGEE. The CDR3 totals 13 residues. V was trimmed by 5 bases and J by 6 bases, leaving 14 bases between them. CDR3 sequence: CASSPGQRAEAFF. DNA for the CDR3: TGTGCCAGCAGTCCGGGACAACGCGCTGAAGCTTTCTTT.

The V call is TRBV7-9, the J call TRBJ2-3; D ambiguous. The germline V gene encodes CDR1 SEHNR and CDR2 FQNEAQ (reference sequence). Trimming removed 4 bases from V and 5 bases from J, with 7 bases in between. The CDR3 is made up of 12 amino acids. The DNA of the CDR3 is TGTGCCAGCAGCTGGCAGCGAGATACGCAGTATTTT. Protein: CASSWQRDTQYF.

This CDR3 is CASSLGGAKGGYTF. In DNA, the CDR3 is TGTGCCAGCAGCCTAGGGGGCGCTAAGGGTGGCTACACCTTC. The genes are TRBV7-9 and TRBJ1-2; 7 bases agree with TRBD1. V shed 5 bases, J shed 7 bases, and the junction held 10 bases outside the gene matches. CDR1 is SEHNR and CDR2 is FQNEAQ in the germline V gene (reference sequence). The CDR3 runs to 14 residues.

The chain is built from TRBV2 and TRBJ2-7; TRBD2 aligns across 11 bases. V was pared by 4 bases and J by 4 bases, with 18 bases of the junction left unmatched. CDR1 and CDR2 from the germline V gene are SNHLY and FYNNEI. This CDR3 contains 19 residues. The CDR3 bases are TGTGCCAGCAGTGCCCCCATAGCGGGAGGGTCCTATGGCCTTTACGAGCAGTACTTC. It specifies CASSAPIAGGSYGLYEQYF.

The chain links TRBV19 to TRBJ1-1; D is perhaps TRBD1 (5 bases). V dropped 9 bases and J dropped 0 bases, with 11 bases sitting between them. Germline values: CDR1 LNHDA, CDR2 SQIVND (reference sequence). CDR3 length equals 13 residues. The CDR3 spells CASRESVNTEAFF. The CDR3 bases are TGTGCCAGCAGGGAATCGGTGAACACTGAAGCTTTCTTT. Looking up the rest from reference TRBV19 and TRBJ1-1 gives the full variable domain: DGGITQSPKYLFRKEGQNVTLSCEQNLNHDAMYWYRQDPGQGLRLIYYSQIVNDFQKGDIAEGYSVSREKKESFPLTVTSAQKNPTAFYLCASRESVNTEAFFGQGTRLTVV.

In this sample, this clone turned up once. The chain recombines TRBV4-1 with TRBJ2-5; the D gene is possibly TRBD2 (5 bases). V shed 5 bases and J shed 5 bases, with 12 bases lying between them. Germline CDR1 reads MGHRA; CDR2 reads YSYEKL. The CDR3 covers 13 residues. In nucleotides, the CDR3 is TGCGCCAGCAGCACTAGTTATCAGGAGACCCAGTACTTC. Its translation is CASSTSYQETQYF.

CDR3: CASSHRTSGNPGETQYF. The CDR3 nucleotides read TGCGCCAGCAGCCACCGGACTAGCGGGAATCCGGGAGAGACCCAGTACTTC. The chain has TRBV5-1 and TRBJ2-5, with 12 bases matching TRBD2. V was clipped by 4 bases and J by 4 bases; unmatched bases: 11. In germline, CDR1 is SGHRS, CDR2 YFSETQ. The CDR3 contains 17 residues.

V and J are TRBV10-3 and TRBJ2-1; perhaps TRBD1 as D (6 bases). The CDR3 runs 13 residues. V dropped 6 bases and J dropped 5 bases, with 11 bases sitting between them. Germline CDR1 is ENHRY and CDR2 is SYGVKD. The CDR3 DNA follows: TGTGCCATCAGAGGATCAGGGGACAATGAGCAGTTCTTC. As protein: CAIRGSGDNEQFF.

Concerning this clone: Other DNA sequences in this specimen translate into the identical CDR3. The chain joins TRBV6-1 to TRBJ2-2; 12 bases match TRBD2. Germline CDR1 and CDR2: MNHNS and SASEGT. This CDR3 is built from 15 residues. Trimming cost V 4 bases and J 6 bases; bases outside gene matches: 3. The CDR3 nucleotides are TGTGCCAGCAGTGCACCTAGCGGGGGGGCCGGGGAGCTGTTTTTT. Amino acid sequence: CASSAPSGGAGELFF.

This sequence joins TRBV6-1 and TRBJ1-5; TRBD1 matches at 10 bases. The germline V gene has CDR1 MNHNS and CDR2 SASEGT. CDR3 length: 14 residues. V lost 7 bases to trimming and J lost 4 bases; unmatched junction nucleotides: 4. This chain's CDR3 is CASKRDRGNQPQHF. The CDR3 DNA reads as TGTGCCAGCAAACGGGACAGGGGAAATCAGCCCCAGCATTTT.

The chain recombines TRBV15 with TRBJ2-7, with D perhaps matching TRBD2 (5 bases). Germline V gives CDR1 LNHNV, CDR2 YYDKDF (reference sequence). Trimming took off 1 base at V and 3 bases at J, with 13 bases between the two ends. The CDR3 is made up of 15 amino acids. The CDR3 protein is CATSRVMDSSYEQYF. CDR3 DNA sequence: TGTGCCACCAGCAGAGTGATGGACTCGAGCTACGAGCAGTACTTC.

The CDR3 sequence: CASSLDSGRIGETQYF. CDR3 nucleotides: TGTGCCAGCAGCTTAGACTCAGGGAGGATAGGTGAGACCCAGTACTTC. This rearrangement joins TRBV7-7 to TRBJ2-5, with a possible D match to TRBD2 (6 bases). Germline loops: CDR1 SSHAT, CDR2 FNYEAQ (reference sequence). Trimming shortened V by 1 base and J by 5 bases, and 17 bases separated the two germline ends. The CDR3 contains 16 residues.

V usage is TRBV28 and J usage is TRBJ1-1, with D unresolved. The CDR3 contains 11 residues. Germline CDR1 reads MDHEN; CDR2 reads SYDVKM. V shed 8 bases and J shed 11 bases, with 15 bases lying between them. This chain's CDR3 is CASGEVSEAFF. The DNA of the CDR3 is TGTGCCAGCGGAGAAGTCTCGGAGGCTTTCTTT.

As DNA, the CDR3 is TGTGCCAGCAGGGACATGCGGGAGGGCACAGATACGCAGTATTTT. Protein sequence: CASRDMREGTDTQYF. The chain carries TRBV28 and TRBJ2-3, with 8 bases lining up with TRBD2. Trimming removed 6 bases from V and 1 base from J; junction bases left unmatched: 6. There are 15 residues in the CDR3. Germline lookup yields CDR1 MDHEN and CDR2 SYDVKM.

V usage is TRBV14 and J usage is TRBJ1-2; the match to TRBD1 covers 9 bases. V was pared by 4 bases and J by 4 bases, with 7 bases of the junction left unmatched. Germline V gene sequence: CDR1 SGHDN, CDR2 FVKESK. This CDR3 has 15 amino acids. In DNA, the CDR3 is TGTGCCAGCAGCCCCGGGACAGGGATCTTCTATGGCTACACCTTC. Residues: CASSPGTGIFYGYTF. The full variable domain, completed using reference TRBV14 and TRBJ1-2, is EAGVTQFPSHSVIEKGQTVTLRCDPISGHDNLYWYRRVMGKEIKFLLHFVKESKQDESGMPNNRFLAERTGGTYSTLKVQPAELEDSGVYFCASSPGTGIFYGYTFGSGTRLTVV.

The chain combines TRBV28 with TRBJ2-2; a possible D gene is TRBD2 (5 bases). Germline values: CDR1 MDHEN, CDR2 SYDVKM. This CDR3 is 13 amino acids long. The germline V and J ends were trimmed by 6 bases and 5 bases, with 10 bases remaining between them. This CDR3 reads CASRIGETGELFF. CDR3 in DNA: TGTGCCAGCAGAATCGGGGAAACCGGGGAGCTGTTTTTT.

This chain joins TRBV7-8 and TRBJ1-4; no definite D call. The V gene's germline CDR1 is SGHVS and CDR2 FQNEAQ. CDR3 length equals 14 residues. The germline V and J ends were trimmed by 2 bases and 3 bases, with 7 bases remaining between them. This CDR3 is CASSLQEANEKLFF. The CDR3 coding sequence is TGTGCCAGCAGCTTACAGGAGGCTAATGAAAAACTGTTTTTT.

The V and J genes are TRBV5-1 and TRBJ2-3; TRBD2 is a possible D gene (6 bases). The CDR3 is made up of 16 amino acids. Germline V lookup: CDR1 SGHRS, CDR2 YFSETQ. Trimming stripped 5 bases from V and 0 bases from J, with 16 bases between. The CDR3 DNA sequence: TGCGCCAGCAGGCCCGGAGGGGTTACTAGCACAGATACGCAGTATTTT. Protein: CASRPGGVTSTDTQYF.

This chain connects TRBV9 to TRBJ2-3; no clear D. The V and J ends lost 2 bases and 6 bases respectively, with 4 bases between them. Germline V gene sequence: CDR1 SGDLS, CDR2 YYNGEE. CDR3 length: 11 amino acids. The CDR3 DNA reads TGTGCCAGCAGCGTCAGGGATACGCAGTATTTT. Translation: CASSVRDTQYF.

CDR3 amino acids: CASRSGQGANQPQHF. The DNA for the CDR3 is TGCGCCAGCAGATCGGGGCAGGGGGCGAATCAGCCCCAGCATTTT. This rearrangement joins TRBV5-1 to TRBJ1-5; 8 nucleotides line up with TRBD1. V gave up 5 bases and J gave up 4 bases; unmatched junction bases: 8. This CDR3 has 15 residues. Germline assignment: CDR1 SGHRS and CDR2 YFSETQ.

This chain links TRBV10-1 with TRBJ2-1; TRBD1 might be the D (5 bases). The germline V and J ends were trimmed by 3 bases and 7 bases, with 10 bases remaining between them. CDR3 size: 13 residues. Germline CDR1 and CDR2: WNHNN and SYGVQD (reference sequence). The CDR3 DNA sequence: TGCGCCAGCAGTGACAGGGTCAGGAATGAGCAGTTCTTC. It translates to CASSDRVRNEQFF.